This entry lists 25 T cell receptor beta chains sequenced from one sample in a study of technical replicates of blood from four donors. Profiling relied on immunoSEQ multiplex PCR, and the TCRdb table lists in-frame clones only, not all of them. The sample records around 98,000 clones, around 95% being singletons. The source material was T cells isolated from PBMCs. These receptors were obtained from a human donor in good health.

V usage is TRBV9 and J usage is TRBJ2-1; TRBD1 matches at 8 bases. Germline V lookup: CDR1 SGDLS, CDR2 YYNGEE. The V segment lost 4 bases and the J segment 1 base; nucleotides outside the gene matches: 7. The CDR3 extends over 16 amino acids. The DNA for the CDR3 is TGTGCCAGCAGCTCTCGGGGGACAGGATCCTACAATGAGCAGTTCTTC. This sequence encodes CASSSRGTGSYNEQFF. The variable domain in full, completed from reference TRBV9 and TRBJ2-1, reads DSGVTQTPKHLITATGQRVTLRCSPRSGDLSVYWYQQSLDQGLQFLIQYYNGEERAKGNILERFSAQQFPDLHSELNLSSLELGDSALYFCASSSRGTGSYNEQFFGPGTRLTVL.

The V and J genes are TRBV6-5 and TRBJ1-3; 8 bases agree with TRBD1. The V segment lost 2 bases and the J segment 4 bases; nucleotides outside the gene matches: 4. The CDR3 length is 15 residues. CDR1 and CDR2 from the germline V gene are MNHEY and SVGAGI. CDR3 in amino acids: CASSYQGAAGNTIYF. CDR3 nucleotides: TGTGCCAGCAGTTACCAGGGGGCGGCGGGAAACACCATATATTTT.

The chain uses TRBV29-1 and TRBJ1-1, with TRBD1 matching over 9 bases. V was pared by 5 bases and J by 7 bases, with 5 bases of the junction left unmatched. Per the germline V gene, CDR1 is SQVTM and CDR2 is ANQGSEA. The CDR3 has 12 residues. The CDR3 protein is CSVYAGQGEAFF. In DNA, the CDR3 is TGCAGCGTTTACGCGGGACAGGGTGAAGCTTTCTTT.

The chain employs TRBV6-1 and TRBJ1-2; TRBD1 agrees at 7 bases. Germline V gene data show CDR1 as MNHNS and CDR2 as SASEGT. Losses at the gene ends were 5 bases for V and 6 bases for J; bases not matched to a gene: 6. The CDR3 has 13 residues. Written as DNA, the CDR3 is TGTGCCAGCAGTCCGACAGGGTTCGATGGCTACACCTTC. Its protein product is CASSPTGFDGYTF.

The gene calls are TRBV30 and TRBJ1-3; D is uncertain. Germline assignment: CDR1 GTSNPN and CDR2 SVGIG (reference sequence). V lost 2 bases and J 0 bases, leaving 17 bases between the germline ends. The CDR3 has 17 amino acids. The CDR3 DNA reads TGTGCCTGGAGTCCACAGTGGTTGGGCCCCTCTGGAAACACCATATATTTT. As protein: CAWSPQWLGPSGNTIYF.

The V gene is TRBV29-1, the J gene TRBJ2-3, with D possibly being TRBD1 (6 bases). Germline CDR1 reads SQVTM; CDR2 reads ANQGSEA. V gave up 7 bases and J gave up 2 bases, with 19 bases separating them. This CDR3 has 15 residues. The CDR3 DNA sequence: TGCAGCGCCGGGGTATTAGGACAGTCCACAGATACGCAGTATTTT. Residues: CSAGVLGQSTDTQYF.

The chain employs TRBV5-1 and TRBJ1-1; 9 bases match TRBD1. This CDR3 has 13 amino acids. V lost 7 bases and J lost 1; bases outside the gene matches: 2. Germline V gives CDR1 SGHRS, CDR2 YFSETQ. The CDR3 bases are TGCGCCAGCCAGGGACAGGGGAACACTGAAGCTTTCTTT. Protein sequence: CASQGQGNTEAFF.

The rearrangement joins TRBV5-1 to TRBJ2-5; perhaps TRBD2 as D (6 bases). The length of the CDR3 is 15 residues. The V and J ends lost 0 bases and 5 bases respectively, with 14 bases between them. The germline gives CDR1 SGHRS, CDR2 YFSETQ. The CDR3: CASSLERAGGETQYF. The CDR3 DNA reads TGCGCCAGCAGCTTGGAGAGGGCAGGAGGGGAGACCCAGTACTTC.

The chain couples TRBV7-9 to TRBJ2-2; D remains unclear. Germline V gene data show CDR1 as SEHNR and CDR2 as FQNEAQ (reference sequence). This CDR3 region has 13 residues. Between the trimmed V and J ends, which lost 0 bases and 6 bases, there was a span of 5 bases. CDR3 protein: CASSLATSGELFF. The CDR3 nucleotides read TGTGCCAGCAGCTTAGCAACATCCGGGGAGCTGTTTTTT. Using reference TRBV7-9 and TRBJ2-2 for the parts outside the CDR3, the full variable domain is DTGVSQNPRHKITKRGQNVTFRCDPISEHNRLYWYRQTLGQGPEFLTYFQNEAQLEKSRLLSDRFSAERPKGSFSTLEIQRTEQGDSAMYLCASSLATSGELFFGEGSRLTVL.

V is TRBV27 and J is TRBJ2-7; 14 bases agree with TRBD2. Germline V lookup: CDR1 MNHEY, CDR2 SMNVEV (reference sequence). After removal of 5 bases from V and 4 bases from J, the junction contained 4 bases not matched to a gene. The CDR3 length is 15 residues. In DNA form, the CDR3 reads TGTGCCAGCAGTAAGGGACTAGCGGGGGTATACGAGCAGTACTTC. Translated: CASSKGLAGVYEQYF.

V usage is TRBV6-1 and J usage is TRBJ2-5; TRBD1 might be the D (6 bases). Deletions cut 11 bases from V and 4 bases from J, with 17 bases between. The CDR3 consists of 13 residues. CDR1 and CDR2 from the germline V gene are MNHNS and SASEGT. CDR3 protein: CAGNRVSGETQYF. DNA of the CDR3: TGTGCCGGAAACAGGGTCTCGGGAGAGACCCAGTACTTC.

The chain has TRBV19 and TRBJ2-1, with TRBD2 matching 14 bases. The CDR3 sequence is 17 residues long. Trimming at V came to 5 bases and at J to 2 bases, leaving 5 bases not matched to a gene. Germline values: CDR1 LNHDA, CDR2 SQIVND (reference sequence). CDR3 nucleotides: TGTGCCAGTAGTCCCCGACTAGCGGGAGGGCCCTACAATGAGCAGTTCTTC. Its protein product is CASSPRLAGGPYNEQFF.

The chain combines TRBV5-1 with TRBJ2-6, with a possible D match to TRBD1 (6 bases). The CDR3 has 16 amino acids. Germline V CDR1 and CDR2: SGHRS, YFSETQ. Trimming removed 1 base from V and 0 bases from J, with 8 bases in between. The CDR3 nucleotides read TGCGCCAGCAGCTTGACAGGGCTCTCTGGGGCCAACGTCCTGACTTTC. Translated: CASSLTGLSGANVLTF.

The chain is built from TRBV7-9 and TRBJ2-2; 12 bases agree with TRBD1. CDR3 size: 18 residues. Germline lookup yields CDR1 SEHNR and CDR2 FQNEAQ (reference sequence). V was pared by 6 bases and J by 6 bases, with 14 bases of the junction left unmatched. The CDR3 DNA is TGTGCCAGCAGTCCAACCGGGACAGGGGGCAATCACGCCGGGGAGCTGTTTTTT. This encodes CASSPTGTGGNHAGELFF.

V gene TRBV13 combines with J gene TRBJ2-6; 8 nucleotides match TRBD1. The V gene end was trimmed by 3 bases and the J gene end by 2 bases; junction bases not matched to a gene: 9. This CDR3 has 18 amino acids. Germline assignment: CDR1 PRHDT and CDR2 FYEKMQ (reference sequence). CDR3 in amino acids: CASSFFHPTGAGANVLTF. The DNA of the CDR3 is TGTGCCAGCAGCTTTTTCCATCCGACAGGGGCTGGGGCCAACGTCCTGACTTTC.

The chain carries TRBV28 and TRBJ2-7; 7 bases fit TRBD1. The V and J ends lost 1 base and 3 bases, in that order; junction bases with no gene match: 3. This CDR3 has 14 residues. Germline V gene sequence: CDR1 MDHEN, CDR2 SYDVKM. CDR3 amino acids: CASSLSGQIYEQYF. CDR3 nucleotide sequence: TGTGCCAGCAGTTTATCGGGACAGATCTACGAGCAGTACTTC.

The chain is built from TRBV4-1 and TRBJ1-5; 7 bases map to TRBD1. V dropped 1 base and J dropped 4; count of bases not matched to a gene: 7. The CDR3 has 16 residues. Per germline, CDR1 MGHRA and CDR2 YSYEKL. Here the CDR3 reads CASSQAWGQLNQPQHF. The CDR3 DNA sequence: TGCGCCAGCAGCCAAGCTTGGGGACAGCTTAATCAGCCCCAGCATTTT.

The V and J genes are TRBV19 and TRBJ2-3; 7 bases fit TRBD2. The CDR3 is made up of 14 amino acids. V shed 6 bases and J 3 bases; nucleotides not matched to a gene: 6. Per the germline V gene, CDR1 is LNHDA and CDR2 is SQIVND (reference sequence). In DNA form, the CDR3 reads TGTGCCAGTAGCCAGCGGGACCCGACAGATACGCAGTATTTT. Protein sequence: CASSQRDPTDTQYF.

The rearrangement links TRBV12-5 to TRBJ1-3, with 10 nucleotides matching TRBD1. V shed 5 bases and J 0 bases; nucleotides not matched to a gene: 4. CDR3 size: 16 residues. Germline V CDR1 and CDR2: LGHNT, FRNRAP. The CDR3 nucleotides read TGTGCTAGTGGTATGGGACAGGGGATCTCTGGAAACACCATATATTTT. Protein sequence: CASGMGQGISGNTIYF.

This clone was seen just once. This chain joins TRBV15 and TRBJ2-7; D might be TRBD1 (6 bases). The CDR3 sequence is 15 residues long. Trimming removed 3 bases from V and 4 bases from J, with 16 bases in between. Germline V gives CDR1 LNHNV, CDR2 YYDKDF (reference sequence). The CDR3 loop reads CATSSLGTWGYEQYF. As DNA, the CDR3 is TGTGCCACCAGCAGTTTGGGGACATGGGGATACGAGCAGTACTTC.

The rearrangement uses TRBV11-2 and TRBJ2-3, with a weak D call TRBD1 (6 bases). With 0 bases removed from V and 4 bases from J, the gap between germline ends came to 23 bases. This CDR3 has 19 residues. Germline V gene sequence: CDR1 SGHAT, CDR2 FQNNGV. CDR3 sequence: CASSLDHFRGTNSPDTQYF. CDR3 DNA sequence: TGTGCCAGCAGCTTAGATCACTTCAGGGGAACCAACTCCCCAGATACGCAGTATTTT.

The chain links TRBV6-1 to TRBJ2-2, with D possibly TRBD1 on 6 matching bases. This CDR3 is built from 14 residues. Between the trimmed V and J ends, which lost 7 bases and 4 bases, there was a span of 13 bases. Germline V gene lookup returns CDR1 MNHNS and CDR2 SASEGT. In DNA, the CDR3 is TGTGCCAGCAACAGAGACAGGCTCACCGGGGAGCTGTTTTTT. Translating gives CASNRDRLTGELFF.

This chain joins TRBV28 and TRBJ2-1; D is perhaps TRBD1 (5 bases). V shed 2 bases and J shed 10 bases, with 9 bases lying between them. This CDR3 spans 12 amino acids. Germline V gene sequence: CDR1 MDHEN, CDR2 SYDVKM. CDR3 loop: CASSLTHREQFF. CDR3 coding DNA: TGTGCCAGCAGTTTAACACACAGGGAGCAGTTCTTC.

V usage is TRBV19 and J usage is TRBJ1-6; D unresolved. CDR3 size: 15 residues. The V gene's germline CDR1 is LNHDA and CDR2 SQIVND (reference sequence). V dropped 4 bases and J dropped 1 base, with 8 bases sitting between them. The CDR3 coding sequence is TGTGCCAGTAGTAGCGAGGGTTCCTATAATTCACCCCTCCACTTT. This codes for CASSSEGSYNSPLHF.

This rearrangement joins TRBV6-4 to TRBJ2-2, with 12 bases matching TRBD2. CDR1 and CDR2 from the germline V gene are MRHNA and SNTAGT. Losses at the gene ends were 3 bases for V and 7 bases for J; bases not matched to a gene: 6. The CDR3 has 16 amino acids. The CDR3 reads CASSDLAGGPNGELFF. CDR3 coding DNA: TGTGCCAGCAGTGATCTAGCGGGAGGGCCCAACGGGGAGCTGTTTTTT.